The sequence of this T cell receptor beta chain was determined in a study of CD4 T cells in relation to SARS-CoV-2 and coronaviruses (dated by TCRdb to 2020 to 2023). Regarding the research as a whole: The ViraFEST assay cultured PBMCs with antigen for more than eight days, then sequenced TCR beta CDR3s to find antigen-specific clonal expansions. Samples from a few pre-COVID donors and the naive versus memory experiments were sequenced with the Adaptive Biotechnologies TCR-sequencing kit; other data were Illumina-based. HLA restriction was mapped for shared crossreactive spike epitopes using patient-derived lymphoblastoid cell lines. At the level of individual TCR clonotypes, the study measured memory CD4+ T cell crossreactivity between SARS-CoV-2 spike protein and common cold coronavirus spike proteins. The negative reference condition was either a culture with an HIV-1 Nef peptide pool or a culture with no peptide. A different TCR-beta assay, based on Illumina, was used to sequence expansion assays from other donors in the study.

Library generation was performed with the immunoSEQ multiplex PCR assay. The authors' pipeline ran thus. During preprocessing, nonproductive sequences were removed, along with CDR3s that did not begin with C, did not end with F or W, or were shorter than 7 amino acids. The MANAFEST web app identified antigen-specific clonotypes based on expansion compared with the reference and other culture wells. A clone was considered positive if the clone showed significant expansion compared with the reference culture in 2 of 3 replicate wells at an FDR below 0.05. For a clone to be considered positive, significant expansion relative to all other tandem wells and an odds ratio above 5 were also required. CDR3 homology was measured as pairwise Levenshtein distance, computed with the stringdist R package after trimming three terminal residues from each end. TCRdb limited this immuneACCESS table to in-frame rearrangements with V and J called. A share of clones is missing; checked studies link under half to unresolved V genes, and the rest is unexplained. V and J calls plus clone size are reproduced from that table; the DNA served to infer D and trimming. The sample table records some 23,000 clones; roughly four fifths of these occur just once. The ten largest make up 21% of the sample.

Regarding this clone: Its antigen is still unknown. No base quality information exists; no much larger clone differs at one position.

Here V drops 1 base and J drops 4 bases, and the junction holds 2 bases not matched to any gene. CDR1 and CDR2 are drawn from the germline V gene: LGHNA, YSLEER. Measured from the cysteine to the phenylalanine, the CDR3 is 14 residues long. Only CDR3 DNA is held: 42 bases, read in frame from base 1. General conclusions and limits of the study: Memory CD4+ clonotypes crossrecognizing SARS-CoV-2 and at least one common cold coronavirus spike were found in around 65% of donors. Crossreactive clones showed significantly weaker SARS-CoV-2-driven expansion than monoreactive clones, consistent with antigenic imprinting. Since the crossreactivity analysis centred on spike protein, crossreactivity against other viral proteins was not assessed. The study was constrained by small numbers of patients and of tested TCRs. No donor contributed both pre-pandemic and post-infection samples, which limited tracing the source of pre-existing responses.

CD4+ T cells from unexposed donors were collected before the COVID-19 pandemic (2011-2018). After around ten days of culture, CD4+ T cells were isolated with the EasySep CD4+ T cell isolation kit. Unexposed donor CD4+ T cells were tested for reactivity to SARS-CoV-2 S and N and four common cold coronavirus spike pools, as cell number allowed. Each well received about 1.9 million PBMCs, cultured in IMDM supplemented with approximately 5.3% human AB serum and 9.5 to 10 IU/ml IL-2. Half of the culture medium was replaced with fresh IL-2-containing medium on days 3 and 7. In general, triplicate replicate wells were used for every peptide culture condition. The leukapheresis product for the unexposed donors was obtained through commercial purchase. PBMCs were isolated from leukapheresis product or whole blood by Ficoll-Paque PLUS gradient centrifugation. PBMCs were either cryopreserved at -140°C or used fresh in the expansion assay. The QIAamp Micro DNA Kit was used to extract genomic DNA from the CD4+ T cells.

The sequence was obtained from a human donor in good health. Sequences were obtained from CD4+ T cells from PBMCs, cultured in vitro. This receptor chain uses TRBV4-3 and TRBJ1-1, with 8 middle bases fitting TRBD1. The base sequence is TGCGCCAGCAGCCAAGCAGGGGGCATCACTGAAGCTTTCTTT. Translation gives CASSQAGGITEAFF.